The TCR beta chain under discussion was sequenced for a study of T cell responses to AZD1222 COVID-19 vaccine. Overall study context: Pooled in the analysis were second doses at about 4 or about 12 weeks. Study-level points and caveats: Donors were mostly white British, more females; clonal diversity possibly underestimated. All repertoire sampling was performed exclusively after the peak T cell response. Researchers report vaccine-associated CD4 TCRs spanning spike, with dominance at 160-218 and 743-854.

Germline CDR1 is SNHLY and CDR2 is FYNNEI. The length of the CDR3 is 14 residues. The ends lost 7 bases at V and 9 bases at J; junction bases unmatched: 15. Concerning this clone itself: What it recognizes is unknown.

Here immunoSEQ multiplex PCR was the method, and the copy in TCRdb shows in-frame clones only, minus some. The table lists fewer than 150,000 clones, approximately 86% of them singletons. This receptor was identified in an adult in good health. The genes are TRBV2 and TRBJ2-7; the match to TRBD1 covers 7 bases. This specimen was peripheral blood, taken on day 0 of AZD1222 vaccination. The CDR3 here is CASNPGQPSGWQYF. DNA for the CDR3: TGTGCCAGCAATCCGGGACAGCCCTCCGGATGGCAGTACTTC.